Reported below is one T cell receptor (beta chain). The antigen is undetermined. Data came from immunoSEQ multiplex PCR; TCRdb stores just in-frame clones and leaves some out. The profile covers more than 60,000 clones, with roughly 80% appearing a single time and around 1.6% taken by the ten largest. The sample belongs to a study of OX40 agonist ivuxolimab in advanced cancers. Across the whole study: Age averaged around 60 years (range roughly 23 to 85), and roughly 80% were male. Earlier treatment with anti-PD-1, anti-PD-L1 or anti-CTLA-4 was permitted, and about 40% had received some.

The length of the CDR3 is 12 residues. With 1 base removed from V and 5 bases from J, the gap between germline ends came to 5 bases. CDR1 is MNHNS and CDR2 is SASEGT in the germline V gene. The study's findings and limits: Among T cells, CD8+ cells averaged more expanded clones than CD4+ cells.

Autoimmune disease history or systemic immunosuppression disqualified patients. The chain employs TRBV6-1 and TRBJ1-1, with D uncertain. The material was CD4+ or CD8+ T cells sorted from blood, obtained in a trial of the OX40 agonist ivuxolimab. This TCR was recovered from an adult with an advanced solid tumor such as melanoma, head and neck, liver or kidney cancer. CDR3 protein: CASSEEGTEAFF. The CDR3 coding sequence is TGTGCCAGCAGTGAAGAGGGTACTGAAGCTTTCTTT.